A selection of T cell receptor beta chains follows, all from one sample in a study of T-cell reconstitution after alpha-beta-depleted transplantation in children. Via MiXCR, TCRdb re-called the PCR reads, giving one row per CDR3 protein. The sample consists of fewer than 400,000 distinct CDR3 sequences, approximately 23% of them appearing once. The sequences come from PBMCs, mostly from graft donor cells, collected 180 days after TCRalphabeta/CD19-depleted stem cell transplant. These receptors originate from a male patient aged 5 to 17 who had a stem cell transplant for acute lymphoblastic leukemia, so the T cells may come from the graft donor. The conserved cysteine and the conserved F or W are not part of the CDR3 here. Fields, in order: CDR3 length, V gene, clone size, J gene, CDR3 protein. Clone sizes are given selectively: once, few, many, or a class where the clone is expanded.

CDR3 length: 13
V gene: TRBV7-9
clone size: .
J gene: TRBJ2-5
CDR3 protein: ASSLAPRFQETQY

CDR3 length: 9
V gene: TRBV20-1
clone size: few
J gene: TRBJ2-5
CDR3 protein: SAREVAGGY

CDR3 length: 11
V gene: TRBV7-3
clone size: .
J gene: TRBJ2-1
CDR3 protein: ASSGPSYNEQF

CDR3 length: 14
V gene: TRBV2
clone size: .
J gene: TRBJ2-1
CDR3 protein: ASSLPLAGRYNEQF

CDR3 length: 13
V gene: TRBV18
clone size: few
J gene: TRBJ2-7
CDR3 protein: ASSPSGPGASEQY

CDR3 length: 17
V gene: TRBV5-4
clone size: few
J gene: TRBJ2-1
CDR3 protein: ASSSSSGRPGGSYNEQF

CDR3 length: 13
V gene: TRBV27
clone size: .
J gene: TRBJ2-5
CDR3 protein: ASSLLGYYQETQY

CDR3 length: 12
V gene: TRBV7-2
clone size: many
J gene: TRBJ1-1
CDR3 protein: ASSLAGRNTEAF

CDR3 length: 11
V gene: TRBV6-1
clone size: .
J gene: TRBJ2-5
CDR3 protein: ASNPGGGGTQY

CDR3 length: 13
V gene: TRBV9
clone size: .
J gene: TRBJ2-7
CDR3 protein: ASSVATSGIYEQY

CDR3 length: 14
V gene: TRBV20-1
clone size: few
J gene: TRBJ2-6
CDR3 protein: SAGTASSSGANVLT

CDR3 length: 13
V gene: TRBV5-5
clone size: .
J gene: TRBJ1-5
CDR3 protein: ASSLAVLRNQPQH

CDR3 length: 13
V gene: TRBV20-1
clone size: few
J gene: TRBJ2-1
CDR3 protein: SARGRPGLAVEQF

CDR3 length: 14
V gene: TRBV9
clone size: .
J gene: TRBJ2-7
CDR3 protein: ASSPPPGTSVYEQY

CDR3 length: 12
V gene: TRBV19
clone size: .
J gene: TRBJ2-1
CDR3 protein: ASSDTGVRNIKF

CDR3 length: 11
V gene: TRBV7-6
clone size: few
J gene: TRBJ1-2
CDR3 protein: ASSPILGFGYT

CDR3 length: 13
V gene: TRBV7-9
clone size: .
J gene: TRBJ2-7
CDR3 protein: ASTSEGQGAYEQY

CDR3 length: 18
V gene: TRBV13
clone size: .
J gene: TRBJ1-3
CDR3 protein: ASSLVAAGPWGLSGNTIY

CDR3 length: 12
V gene: TRBV10-3
clone size: .
J gene: TRBJ2-7
CDR3 protein: AISGRDRVHEQY

CDR3 length: 15
V gene: TRBV4-1
clone size: .
J gene: TRBJ2-1
CDR3 protein: ASSQESLAGVGNEQF

CDR3 length: 14
V gene: TRBV11-2
clone size: .
J gene: TRBJ1-5
CDR3 protein: ASSMRDSLGNQPQH

CDR3 length: 11
V gene: TRBV9
clone size: .
J gene: TRBJ1-1
CDR3 protein: ASSALRGTEAF

CDR3 length: 13
V gene: TRBV19
clone size: .
J gene: TRBJ1-5
CDR3 protein: ASSTRGSSNQPQH

CDR3 length: 13
V gene: TRBV3-1
clone size: .
J gene: TRBJ2-7
CDR3 protein: ASSQDYSEAYEQY

CDR3 length: 13
V gene: TRBV27
clone size: .
J gene: TRBJ2-3
CDR3 protein: ASSSLTRATDTQY

CDR3 length: 13
V gene: TRBV5-1
clone size: .
J gene: TRBJ2-5
CDR3 protein: ASSYGTTWSETQY

CDR3 length: 14
V gene: TRBV10-2
clone size: few
J gene: TRBJ2-7
CDR3 protein: ATGRPSGRLLREQY

CDR3 length: 14
V gene: TRBV5-5
clone size: .
J gene: TRBJ2-3
CDR3 protein: ASSHDTGPYTDTQY

CDR3 length: 14
V gene: TRBV7-9
clone size: .
J gene: TRBJ2-3
CDR3 protein: ASSLGLREFADTQY